One and the same sample provided the 12 T cell receptor beta chains below, sequenced in a study of long-term antiretroviral therapy in people with HIV. With survey level as its setting, the immunoSEQ assay was v3.0. The data were produced by immunoSEQ multiplex PCR, yet TCRdb's version contains in-frame clones alone and is incomplete. The top ten clones hold just over 7% of a sample with about 33,000 clones, around three quarters of them seen once. The sample in question was unsorted PBMCs, obtained 2 years after starting antiretroviral therapy. The receptors come from a woman aged 50 to 60 with HIV.

The rearrangement links TRBV7-3 to TRBJ2-3, with a tentative D call TRBD2 (6 bases). There are 15 residues in the CDR3. The V end lost 4 bases, the J end lost 3 bases, and 14 bases lay between the germline ends. In germline, CDR1 is SGHTA, CDR2 FQGTGA. The DNA of the CDR3 is TGTGCCAGCAGCTGGGGGGTTCGGGGAACAGATACGCAGTATTTT. It yields the protein CASSWGVRGTDTQYF.

In its sample, this clone was seen a few times. This sequence joins TRBV10-1 and TRBJ1-5; D gene ambiguous. The CDR3 length is 14 residues. Germline V gene sequence: CDR1 WNHNN, CDR2 SYGVQD (reference sequence). Trimming took off 2 bases at V and 6 bases at J, with 11 bases between the two ends. Here the CDR3 reads CASSEAGFAQPQHF. DNA for the CDR3: TGCGCCAGCAGTGAGGCGGGGTTCGCTCAGCCCCAGCATTTT.

The chain recombines TRBV27 with TRBJ2-3; D unclear. The V gene's germline CDR1 is MNHEY and CDR2 SMNVEV (reference sequence). Trimming pared 3 bases from V and 1 base from J, leaving 5 bases between. The CDR3 runs to 13 residues. CDR3 amino acids: CASSLSRTDTQYF. The CDR3 nucleotides are TGTGCCAGCAGTTTGTCCCGCACAGATACGCAGTATTTT.

V is TRBV9 and J is TRBJ1-2; D gene unclear. The CDR3 covers 12 residues. CDR1 SGDLS and CDR2 YYNGEE come from the germline V gene. Between the trimmed V and J ends, which lost 2 bases and 4 bases, there was a span of 6 bases. The CDR3 loop reads CASSVMGYGYTF. CDR3 coding DNA: TGTGCCAGCAGCGTCATGGGCTATGGCTACACCTTC.

This clone turned up a few times. V is TRBV4-2 and J is TRBJ2-5; tentatively, D is TRBD1 (5 bases). The CDR3 loop spans 14 amino acids. Trimming stripped 1 base from V and 6 bases from J, with 12 bases between. Germline CDR1 and CDR2: LGHNA and YNFKEQ. The CDR3 sequence: CASSQGGSQQTQYF. In nucleotides, the CDR3 is TGTGCCAGCAGCCAAGGGGGCAGCCAGCAGACCCAGTACTTC.

The J gene is TRBJ2-5, the V gene TRBV6-6, with 13 bases matching TRBD2. After removal of 6 bases from V and 5 bases from J, the junction contained 6 bases not matched to a gene. The CDR3 runs to 15 residues. CDR1 MNHNY and CDR2 SVGAGI come from the germline V gene (reference sequence). The CDR3 nucleotides read TGTGCCAGCAGCCGAACTAGCGGGGGGGCGGAGACCCAGTACTTC. It yields the protein CASSRTSGGAETQYF.

This chain links TRBV6-1 with TRBJ1-5, with D unclear. The germline V and J ends were trimmed by 2 bases and 0 bases, with 8 bases remaining between them. The CDR3 is 15 amino acids. Germline assignment: CDR1 MNHNS and CDR2 SASEGT. DNA for the CDR3: TGTGCCAGCAGTGAAATCTGGGATAGCAATCAGCCCCAGCATTTT. Translated: CASSEIWDSNQPQHF.

The chain employs TRBV7-9 and TRBJ2-3; tentative D call: TRBD2 (5 bases). CDR3 length: 16 amino acids. The V end was cut by 1 base, the J end by 8 bases, with 19 bases between. Germline assignment: CDR1 SEHNR and CDR2 FQNEAQ (reference sequence). As DNA, the CDR3 is TGTGCCAGCAGCTTAGAGGCGGTAATAAGGGCGGGTACGCAGTATTTT. This codes for CASSLEAVIRAGTQYF.

This clone was seen a few times. The V call is TRBV7-9, the J call TRBJ1-2, with 8 nucleotides matching TRBD1. This CDR3 comprises 14 residues. Germline-derived CDR1 and CDR2 are SEHNR and FQNEAQ (reference sequence). Trimming took 3 bases from V and 8 from J; bases not matched to a gene: 8. This CDR3 is CASSFGQGANGYTF. Here the CDR3 DNA reads TGTGCCAGCAGCTTCGGCCAGGGGGCGAACGGCTACACCTTC.

The chain joins TRBV6-1 to TRBJ1-1, with D hard to call. Germline V CDR1 and CDR2: MNHNS, SASEGT. V was pared by 6 bases and J by 4 bases, with 12 bases between. This CDR3 has 13 residues. This CDR3 reads CASRARPTTEAFF. In DNA form, the CDR3 reads TGTGCCAGCAGAGCCCGGCCGACCACTGAAGCTTTCTTT.

The rearrangement uses TRBV30 and TRBJ1-6; TRBD1 might be the D (6 bases). The CDR3 has 15 amino acids. V dropped 3 bases and J dropped 7 bases, with 16 bases sitting between them. The germline V gene has CDR1 GTSNPN and CDR2 SVGIG (reference sequence). CDR3 sequence: CAWSTAGQLNSPLHF. CDR3 sequence (DNA): TGTGCCTGGAGCACAGCCGGACAGTTAAATTCACCCCTCCACTTT.

In its sample, this clone was seen a few times. The chain combines TRBV6-5 with TRBJ2-2, with unresolved D. CDR1 MNHEY and CDR2 SVGAGI come from the germline V gene. The CDR3 loop spans 13 amino acids. Trimming took off 6 bases at V and 6 bases at J, with 11 bases between the two ends. The CDR3 protein is CASSGSVPGELFF. The CDR3 DNA follows: TGTGCCAGCAGCGGGTCCGTGCCCGGGGAGCTGTTTTTT.